This entry is about one T cell receptor (beta chain). Its antigen is not identified. The study made its TRB cDNA libraries by 5' RACE, adding UMI labels. TCRdb re-called the 5' RACE reads; every CDR3 protein appears as one record, without DNA. The record lists approximately 8,800 distinct CDR3 sequences, of which the ten most abundant hold about 2%. CDR1 DFQATT and CDR2 SNEGSKA come from the germline V gene (reference sequence). This CDR3 has 15 amino acids. The data derive from a study of CXCR3-negative and CXCR3-positive naive CD8 T cells. About the study: The TRB read total, some 140 million, broke down to about 1.5 +/- 0.3 million reads per library. Study results and limitations: TRB CDR3s of CXCR3-positive naive cells were more hydrophobic than those of CXCR3-negative naive cells.

Sequenced input: naive CXCR3+ CD8+ T cells from blood. Stated subset: CD45RO-CCR7+CD27+CD95- naive CD8+ T cells expressing CXCR3 (TNR3+). The TCR was taken from a human donor in good health. Some clones in this sample may be carry-over from other donors' samples. The genes are TRBV20-1 and TRBJ1-3. The chain's CDR3 is CSARSRQTSGNTIYF.